This T cell receptor (beta chain) stems from a study of T cells in Graves' hyperthyroidism and ophthalmopathy. Study-level results: Model-based prediction identified ophthalmopathy a median 6.5 months prior to its onset. Most clonotypes that expanded in the thyroid above 0.001 also showed up in blood.

TCR beta CDR3 regions were amplified from RNA transcripts. The HTBI primer set drove a first-round RT-PCR of the TCR CDR3. TCRdb re-called the multiplex PCR reads with MiXCR, one entry per CDR3 protein. The sample records about 290,000 distinct CDR3 sequences, roughly 15% being singletons. To note about this clonotype: No antigen is known for it.

Between the trimmed V and J ends, which lost 0 bases and 2 bases, there was a span of 5 bases. The CDR3 has 13 residues. Germline loops: CDR1 SGHNT, CDR2 YYREEE (reference sequence). The sequenced material came from blood. This TCR derives from a young man with Graves' hyperthyroidism. The rearrangement links TRBV5-4 to TRBJ1-2; the D is unclear. CDR3 DNA sequence: TGTGCCAGCAGCTTGGAAAAAAACTATGGCTACACCTTC. It is translated as CASSLEKNYGYTF. Full variable domain (remainder filled in from reference TRBV5-4 and TRBJ1-2): ETGVTQSPTHLIKTRGQQVTLRCSSQSGHNTVSWYQQALGQGPQFIFQYYREEENGRGNFPPRFSGLQFPNYSSELNVNALELDDSALYLCASSLEKNYGYTFGSGTRLTVV.